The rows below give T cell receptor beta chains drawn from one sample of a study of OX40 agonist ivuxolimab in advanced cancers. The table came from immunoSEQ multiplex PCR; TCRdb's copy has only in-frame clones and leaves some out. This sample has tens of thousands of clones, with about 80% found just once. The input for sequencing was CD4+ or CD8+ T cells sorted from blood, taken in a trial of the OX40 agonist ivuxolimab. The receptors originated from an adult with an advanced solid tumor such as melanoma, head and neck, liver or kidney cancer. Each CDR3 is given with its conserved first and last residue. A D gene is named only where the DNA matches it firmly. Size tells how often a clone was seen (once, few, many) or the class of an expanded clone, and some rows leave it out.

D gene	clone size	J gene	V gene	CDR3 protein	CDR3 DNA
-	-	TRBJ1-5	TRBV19	CASSGTENQPQHF	TGTGCCTCCTCCGGGACGGAAAATCAGCCCCAGCATTTT
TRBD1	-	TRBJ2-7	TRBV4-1	CASSGQGSSYEQYF	TGCGCCAGCAGTGGACAGGGAAGCTCCTACGAGCAGTACTTC
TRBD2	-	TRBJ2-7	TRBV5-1	CASSPGLAGGWDEQYF	TGCGCCAGCAGCCCTGGACTAGCGGGGGGCTGGGACGAGCAGTACTTC
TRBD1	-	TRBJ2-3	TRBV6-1	CASSQLGTGADTQYF	TGTGCCAGCAGTCAGCTCGGGACAGGGGCAGATACGCAGTATTTT
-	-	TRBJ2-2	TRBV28	CASTPPWGRSNTGELFF	TGTGCCAGCACTCCCCCGTGGGGTAGGTCGAACACCGGGGAGCTGTTTTTT
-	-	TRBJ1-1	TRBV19	CASSAMRGKGNTEAFF	TGTGCCAGTAGTGCTATGAGGGGCAAAGGGAACACTGAAGCTTTCTTT
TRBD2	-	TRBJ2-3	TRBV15	CATSGIAGGPVDTQYF	TGTGCCACCAGCGGTATAGCGGGGGGGCCTGTGGATACGCAGTATTTT
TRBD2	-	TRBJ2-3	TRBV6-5	CASRPTSGGADTQYF	TGTGCCAGCAGACCGACTAGCGGGGGGGCTGATACGCAGTATTTT
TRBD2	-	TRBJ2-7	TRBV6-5	CASSPVAGVGEQYF	TGTGCCAGCAGTCCCGTAGCGGGAGTAGGCGAGCAGTACTTC
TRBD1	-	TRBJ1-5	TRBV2	CASSDMGQSNQPQHF	TGTGCCAGCAGTGATATGGGACAGAGCAATCAGCCCCAGCATTTT
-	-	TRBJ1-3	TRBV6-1	CASSEVFRRSSGNTIYF	TGTGCCAGCAGTGAGGTGTTTAGGCGCAGCTCTGGAAACACCATATATTTT
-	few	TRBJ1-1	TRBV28	CASSPPRTSGTEAFF	TGTGCCAGCAGCCCACCTCGGACCTCGGGCACTGAAGCTTTCTTT
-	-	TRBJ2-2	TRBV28	CASSPPGHPNTGELFF	TGTGCCAGCAGTCCTCCGGGACACCCTAACACCGGGGAGCTGTTTTTT
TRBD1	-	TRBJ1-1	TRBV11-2	CASSPDRLGNTEAFF	TGTGCCAGCAGCCCGGACAGGCTGGGGAACACTGAAGCTTTCTTT
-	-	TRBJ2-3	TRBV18	CASSPESRSLTDTQYF	TGTGCCAGCTCACCAGAATCGAGGTCCCTCACAGATACGCAGTATTTT
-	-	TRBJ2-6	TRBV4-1	CASSQETGSGANVLTF	TGCGCCAGCAGCCAAGAAACAGGCTCTGGGGCCAACGTCCTGACTTTC
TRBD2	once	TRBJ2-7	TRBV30	CASSPGLAGGLRKQYF	TGTGCCTCATCCCCGGGACTAGCGGGAGGGCTTCGGAAGCAGTACTTC
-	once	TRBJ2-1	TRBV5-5	CASSPWTTQSSYNEQFF	TGTGCCAGCAGCCCATGGACTACCCAGAGCTCCTACAATGAGCAGTTCTTC
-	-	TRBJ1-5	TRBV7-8	CASSVQAPGQPQHF	TGTGCCAGCAGCGTACAGGCCCCAGGGCAGCCCCAGCATTTT
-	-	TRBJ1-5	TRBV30	CAWSVAFDSNQPQHF	TGTGCCTGGAGTGTTGCCTTCGATAGCAATCAGCCCCAGCATTTT
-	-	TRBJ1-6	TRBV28	CASSPHTGTTTNSPLHF	TGTGCCAGCAGTCCTCACACCGGGACAACCACAAATTCACCCCTCCACTTT
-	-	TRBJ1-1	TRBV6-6	CASTTWGGTEAFF	TGTGCCAGCACCACCTGGGGAGGGACTGAAGCTTTCTTT
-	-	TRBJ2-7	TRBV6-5	CASSLQGSYEQYF	TGTGCCAGCAGTTTACAGGGTTCCTACGAGCAGTACTTC
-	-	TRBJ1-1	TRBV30	CASGGGGTEAFF	TGTGCCTCCGGGGGGGGCGGCACTGAAGCTTTCTTT
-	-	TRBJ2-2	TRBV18	CASSPQTAATGELFF	TGTGCCAGCTCACCCCAGACAGCCGCTACCGGGGAGCTGTTTTTT
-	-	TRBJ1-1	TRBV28	CASSQQNPYTEAFF	TGTGCCAGCAGTCAACAGAATCCTTACACTGAAGCTTTCTTT
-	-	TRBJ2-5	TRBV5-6	CASSYRAYRQETQYF	TGTGCCAGCAGCTACAGGGCGTACCGGCAAGAGACCCAGTACTTC
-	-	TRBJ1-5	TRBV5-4	CASSFDRYGPQHF	TGTGCCAGCAGCTTTGATCGTTATGGGCCCCAGCATTTT
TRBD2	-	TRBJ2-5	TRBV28	CASSLFGLAGGQNF	TGTGCCAGCAGTTTATTCGGACTAGCGGGAGGGCAAAACTTC
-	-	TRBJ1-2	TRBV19	CASGSDPRGGYTF	TGTGCCAGTGGCTCGGACCCTCGTGGTGGCTACACCTTC
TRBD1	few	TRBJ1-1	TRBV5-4	CASSLSDRGTEAFF	TGTGCCAGCAGTCTCAGCGACAGGGGTACTGAAGCTTTCTTT
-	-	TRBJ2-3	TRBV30	CAWSTGGGTDTQYF	TGTGCCTGGTCGACAGGTGGAGGCACAGATACGCAGTATTTT
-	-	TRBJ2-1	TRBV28	CASQGQSEQFF	TGTGCCAGCCAAGGACAGAGTGAGCAGTTCTTC
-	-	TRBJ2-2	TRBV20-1	CSATNTGELFF	TGCAGTGCTACTAACACCGGGGAGCTGTTTTTT
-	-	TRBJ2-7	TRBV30	CAWSGVGRGPYEQYF	TGTGCCTGGAGTGGGGTGGGAAGGGGCCCCTACGAGCAGTACTTC
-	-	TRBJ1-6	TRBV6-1	CATLGDLQGSPLHF	TGTGCCACCTTAGGTGACCTGCAAGGTTCACCCCTCCACTTT
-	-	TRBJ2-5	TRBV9	CASSVDAGEQAETQYF	TGTGCCAGCAGCGTAGATGCGGGCGAGCAGGCAGAGACCCAGTACTTC
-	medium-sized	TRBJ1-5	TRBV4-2	CASSPGVFNQPQHF	TGTGCCAGCAGCCCCGGGGTCTTCAATCAGCCCCAGCATTTT
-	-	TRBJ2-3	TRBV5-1	CASSIGKGTDTQYF	TGCGCCAGCAGCATAGGAAAAGGCACAGATACGCAGTATTTT
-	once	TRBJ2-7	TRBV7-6	CASSLVGHSSYEQYF	TGTGCCAGCAGCTTAGTAGGTCATAGCTCCTACGAGCAGTACTTC
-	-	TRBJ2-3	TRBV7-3	CASSLSGSTDTQYF	TGTGCCAGCAGCTTAAGCGGGAGCACAGATACGCAGTATTTT
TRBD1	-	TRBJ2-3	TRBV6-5	CASSLRDRRTDTQYF	TGTGCCAGCAGCCTCCGGGACAGACGCACAGATACGCAGTATTTT